This T cell receptor (beta chain) was obtained from a study of identifying expanded T cells in peripheral blood. General study findings and limits: Over approximately two and four weeks, about 16 and 19 clones changed, versus around 1.2 between replicates. Clone count variance between roughly 2-week samples rose with total template count.

No infections or other immune events were documented during collection. With regard to this clone: Its cognate antigen is unknown.

This CDR3 contains 20 residues. The junction had 12 bases not matched to a gene; V was cut back by 0 bases and J by 2 bases. The V gene's germline CDR1 is SGDLS and CDR2 YYNGEE. Clones were read by immunoSEQ multiplex PCR, and TCRdb kept only the in-frame ones, dropping some. The sample consists of 97,000 or so clones, approximately 90% of them appearing once. The chain combines TRBV9 with TRBJ2-6; the match to TRBD1 covers 9 bases. What was sequenced was blood. This TCR was recovered from a person between 18 and 75 years old in good health. CDR3 loop: CASSVALRGQGTAGANVLTF. The CDR3 DNA reads as TGTGCCAGCAGCGTAGCTTTGCGGGGACAGGGAACGGCTGGGGCCAACGTCCTGACTTTC.